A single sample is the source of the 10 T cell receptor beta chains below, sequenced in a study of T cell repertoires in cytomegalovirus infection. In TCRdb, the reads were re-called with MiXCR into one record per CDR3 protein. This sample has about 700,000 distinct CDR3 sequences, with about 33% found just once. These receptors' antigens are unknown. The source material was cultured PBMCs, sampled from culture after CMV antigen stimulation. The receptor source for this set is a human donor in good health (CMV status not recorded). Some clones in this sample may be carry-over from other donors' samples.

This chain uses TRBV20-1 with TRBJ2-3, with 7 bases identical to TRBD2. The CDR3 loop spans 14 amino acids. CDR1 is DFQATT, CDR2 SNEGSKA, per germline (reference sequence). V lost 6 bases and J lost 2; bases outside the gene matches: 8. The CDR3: CSAFLAGLTDTQYF. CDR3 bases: TGCAGTGCATTCTTAGCGGGCCTCACAGATACGCAGTATTTT.

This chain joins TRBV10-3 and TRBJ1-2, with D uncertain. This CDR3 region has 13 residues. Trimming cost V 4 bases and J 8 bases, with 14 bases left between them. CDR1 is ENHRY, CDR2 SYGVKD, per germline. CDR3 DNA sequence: TGTGCCATCAGTGTGGAGAATTCGGAAGGCTACACCTTC. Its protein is CAISVENSEGYTF.

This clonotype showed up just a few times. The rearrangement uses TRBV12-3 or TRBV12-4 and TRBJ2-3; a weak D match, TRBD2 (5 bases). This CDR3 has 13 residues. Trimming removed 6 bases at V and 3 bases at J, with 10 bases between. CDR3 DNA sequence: TGTGCCAGCAGGCGGGCCCCAACAGATACGCAGTATTTT. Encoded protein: CASRRAPTDTQYF.

The CDR3 here is CASSFKRNEQFF. The CDR3 DNA is TGTGCCAGCAGCTTTAAGAGGAATGAGCAGTTCTTC. This chain joins TRBV7-2 and TRBJ2-1; D call uncertain. Germline V CDR1 and CDR2: SGHTA, FQGNSA. V was cut by 3 bases and J by 7 bases, with 7 bases left in between. The CDR3 is 12 amino acids.

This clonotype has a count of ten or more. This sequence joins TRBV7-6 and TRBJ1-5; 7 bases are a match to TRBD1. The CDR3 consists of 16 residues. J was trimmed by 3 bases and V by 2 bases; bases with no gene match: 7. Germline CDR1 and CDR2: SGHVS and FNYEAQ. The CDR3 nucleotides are TGTGCCAGCAGCTTAAAGGGCCAGGGGGTCAATCAGCCCCAGCATTTT. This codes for CASSLKGQGVNQPQHF.

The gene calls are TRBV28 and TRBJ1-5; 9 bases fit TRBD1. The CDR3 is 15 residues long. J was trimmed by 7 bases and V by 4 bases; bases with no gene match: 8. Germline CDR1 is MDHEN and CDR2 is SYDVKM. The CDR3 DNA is TGTGCCAGCAGTTCGAACACAGGGGGCGGACAGCCCCAGCATTTT. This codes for CASSSNTGGGQPQHF. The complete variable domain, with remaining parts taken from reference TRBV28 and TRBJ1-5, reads DVKVTQSSRYLVKRTGEKVFLECVQDMDHENMFWYRQDPGLGLRLIYFSYDVKMKEKGDIPEGYSVSREKKERFSLILESASTNQTSMYLCASSSNTGGGQPQHFGDGTRLSIL.

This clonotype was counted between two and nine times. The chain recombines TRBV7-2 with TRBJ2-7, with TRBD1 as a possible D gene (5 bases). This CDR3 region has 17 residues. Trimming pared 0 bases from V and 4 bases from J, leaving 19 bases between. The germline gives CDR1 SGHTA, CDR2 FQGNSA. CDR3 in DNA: TGTGCCAGCAGCTTAGCCACCTCCACAGGAATGTTTTACGAGCAGTACTTC. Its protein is CASSLATSTGMFYEQYF.

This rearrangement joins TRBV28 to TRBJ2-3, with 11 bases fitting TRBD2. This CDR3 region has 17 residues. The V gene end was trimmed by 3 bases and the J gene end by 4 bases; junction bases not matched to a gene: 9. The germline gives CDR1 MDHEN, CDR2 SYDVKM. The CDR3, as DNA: TGTGCCAGCAGTTTGGTTCTAGCGGGAGGTAGCGCAGATACGCAGTATTTT. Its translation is CASSLVLAGGSADTQYF.

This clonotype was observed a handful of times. CDR3: CASSPTRGSGYEQYF. The DNA of the CDR3 is TGTGCCAGCAGCCCCACTCGAGGTTCCGGGTACGAGCAGTACTTC. This rearrangement joins TRBV7-9 to TRBJ2-7, with D unresolved. The germline CDR1 and CDR2 sequences are SEHNR and FQNEAQ (reference sequence). CDR3 length: 15 residues. The ends were cut back, 5 bases at V and 4 bases at J, with 18 bases in the middle.

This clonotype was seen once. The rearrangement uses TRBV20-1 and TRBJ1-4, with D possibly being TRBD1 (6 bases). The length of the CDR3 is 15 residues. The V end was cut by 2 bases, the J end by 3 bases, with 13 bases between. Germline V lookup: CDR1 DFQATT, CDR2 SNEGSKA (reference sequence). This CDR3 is CSARSGGWANEKLFF. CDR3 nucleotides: TGCAGTGCTAGATCCGGGGGCTGGGCTAATGAAAAACTGTTTTTT.